Sequencing of this TCR beta chain was carried out in a study of shared clonotypes between healthy human individuals. Study results and limitations: Rarefaction demonstrated incomplete sorted-subset sequencing despite large depth. Few donors restricted represented genetic and exposure-history diversity. Generally, naive subsets (rather than memory subsets) showed larger estimated richness.

Deep-level settings were used for running the assay. Sequencing used immunoSEQ multiplex PCR; TCRdb keeps in-frame clones, though not all of them. Of 950,000 to 1,300,000 clones listed, about 76% are singletons. As concerns this clone: The target antigen is unknown.

Trimming cost V 7 bases and J 2 bases; bases outside gene matches: 13. This CDR3 spans 19 amino acids. Per the germline V gene, CDR1 is LNHDA and CDR2 is SQIVND (reference sequence). The chain employs TRBV19 and TRBJ2-6; the match to TRBD1 covers 11 bases. The origin of this receptor is a man younger than 30 in good health. Sequencing used memory CD4+ T cells sorted from blood. Subset in this sample: CD45RA-negative fraction. For the CDR3, the DNA is TGTGCCAGTAACTCGGACAGGGGGCTCGGACCCCCTGGGGCCAACGTCCTGACTTTC. This encodes CASNSDRGLGPPGANVLTF.